This T cell receptor (beta chain) was documented in a study of early stage breast cancer tumors. At the level of the study: Most of the 16 invasive tumors were ER+, PR+ and HER2-. Samples were sequenced at approximately 10-fold average coverage.

Profiled with immunoSEQ multiplex PCR; TCRdb holds only in-frame clones, not every one. This sample has 20,000 to 25,000 clones, with 60% to 85% found just once. Study outcomes and limitations: Tumors had roughly 2.6-fold higher T cell density than normal breast. Commonly generated sequences made up most enriched TCRB sequences shared between patients.

Germline-derived CDR1 and CDR2 are SGHVS and FQNEAQ. The ends lost 5 bases at V and 3 bases at J; junction bases unmatched: 4. The CDR3 length is 14 residues. Turning to this clone: Antigen specificity is unknown.

The rearrangement joins TRBV7-8 to TRBJ1-1, with 9 positions matching TRBD1. The sequenced sample consisted of blood. The TCR comes from a person in their sixties with breast cancer. The CDR3 spells CASSGNRGHTEAFF. The DNA of the CDR3 is TGTGCCAGCAGCGGAAACAGGGGGCACACTGAAGCTTTCTTT.